This TCR beta chain was sequenced for a study of T cell repertoires in cytomegalovirus infection. Study-wide context: Shared public TCR beta signatures pointed to both CMV infection and a matching HLA type.

The V gene's germline CDR1 is LGHDT and CDR2 YNNKEL (reference sequence). V lost 1 base, J lost 3 bases, and 0 bases stayed unmatched. This CDR3 region has 15 residues. TCRdb called the reads again in MiXCR, with one record for every CDR3 protein. The sample holds roughly 280,000 distinct CDR3 sequences; about 13% are singletons and the top ten take around 8.8%. This clonotype was seen many times. The target antigen is unknown. The study, taken as a whole, reports: The cumulative frequency of public TCR beta families distinguished individuals who carried CMV together with the relevant HLA.

The TCR comes from a human donor in good health (CMV status not recorded). Some clones in this sample may be carry-over from other donors' samples. Material for sequencing was PBMCs. This chain joins TRBV3-1 and TRBJ2-1; TRBD2 aligns across 10 bases. The CDR3 loop is CASSQASGGYNEQFF. The CDR3 DNA is TGTGCCAGCAGCCAAGCTAGCGGGGGCTACAATGAGCAGTTCTTC.